This T cell receptor beta chain was captured by sequencing in a study of blood T cell repertoires in COVID-19. Generated by immunoSEQ multiplex PCR, the TCRdb table keeps only in-frame clones and is missing some. Among 200,000 to 250,000 clones, about nine tenths were seen once, and the ten largest hold 5.5% to 6.5%. The length of the CDR3 is 12 residues. Trimming cost V 6 bases and J 0 bases, with 5 bases left between them. Germline-derived CDR1 and CDR2 are MDHEN and SYDVKM. Sequencing was done on a sample of peripheral blood. The rearrangement uses TRBV28 and TRBJ1-1; D is unclear. The TCR was taken from a man in his sixties who had recovered from COVID-19. The CDR3 nucleotides read TGTGCCAGCAGGACACTGAACACTGAAGCTTTCTTT. Translating gives CASRTLNTEAFF.